This entry lists 8 T cell receptor beta chains sequenced from one sample in a study of regulatory T cells in long-lasting Graves disease. The time point: newly diagnosed GD, antithyroid drugs for less than 3 months. The authors made the TCR library using RNA they extracted from PBMCs. iRepertoire HTBI primers and Arm-PCR of CDR3 regions built TCR beta libraries. TCRdb ran MiXCR on the multiplex PCR reads and lists one entry per CDR3 protein. The data show more than 350,000 distinct CDR3 sequences, 15% seen once. This same sample was also taken into another study, of T cells in Graves' hyperthyroidism and ophthalmopathy.

The sample was peripheral blood mononuclear cells (PBMCs), taken at new diagnosis, from a patient treated with antithyroid drugs. The source of these receptors is a young woman with Graves disease.

This clonotype was seen repeatedly, ten times or more. This chain connects TRBV20-1 to TRBJ2-1; D gene unclear. Per germline, CDR1 DFQATT and CDR2 SNEGSKA (reference sequence). Trimming stripped 5 bases from V and 3 bases from J, with 8 bases between. There are 12 residues in the CDR3. The CDR3 DNA sequence: TGCAGTGCTCCTCGCGGCTACAATGAGCAGTTCTTC. The encoded protein is CSAPRGYNEQFF.

V gene TRBV9 combines with J gene TRBJ1-4, with D tentatively TRBD1 (5 bases). This CDR3 spans 15 amino acids. Germline CDR1 reads SGDLS; CDR2 reads YYNGEE. With 0 bases removed from V and 1 base from J, the gap between germline ends came to 7 bases. CDR3 in DNA: TGTGCCAGCAGCGTAGATGGGGGAACTAATGAAAAACTGTTTTTT. Its translation is CASSVDGGTNEKLFF. Full variable domain (remainder filled in from reference TRBV9 and TRBJ1-4): DSGVTQTPKHLITATGQRVTLRCSPRSGDLSVYWYQQSLDQGLQFLIQYYNGEERAKGNILERFSAQQFPDLHSELNLSSLELGDSALYFCASSVDGGTNEKLFFGSGTQLSVL.

J is TRBJ2-3 and V is TRBV11-2, with D unresolved. The V end lost 5 bases, the J end lost 4 bases, and 10 bases lay between the germline ends. Germline V gene sequence: CDR1 SGHAT, CDR2 FQNNGV. The CDR3 spans 13 residues. CDR3 sequence: CASSTPSADTQYF. DNA for the CDR3: TGTGCCAGCAGCACCCCTAGTGCAGATACGCAGTATTTT.

This clonotype was recorded at least ten times. The rearrangement links TRBV6-4 to TRBJ2-7; maybe TRBD2 (5 bases). Trimming took off 5 bases at V and 4 bases at J, with 18 bases between the two ends. CDR1 is MRHNA and CDR2 is SNTAGT in the germline V gene. This CDR3 is 15 amino acids long. The DNA of the CDR3 is TGTGCCAGCAGTCCTACTAGTGGGAGTGTTTACGAGCAGTACTTC. Amino acids: CASSPTSGSVYEQYF.

This clonotype was counted ten times or more. The chain employs TRBV5-1 and TRBJ1-1, with a possible D match to TRBD1 (6 bases). The CDR3 totals 16 residues. V shed 1 base and J shed 0 bases, with 13 bases lying between them. Germline CDR1 SGHRS, CDR2 YFSETQ. CDR3 region: CASSLKGGQLNTEAFF. DNA of the CDR3: TGCGCCAGCAGCTTGAAGGGTGGACAGCTGAACACTGAAGCTTTCTTT.

This clonotype was observed at least ten times. The chain couples TRBV7-2 to TRBJ1-1; TRBD1 matches at 7 bases. The CDR3 length is 12 residues. With 4 bases clipped from V and 5 bases from J, the junction kept 1 base outside the gene matches. CDR1 and CDR2 from the germline V gene are SGHTA and FQGNSA. The CDR3 bases are TGTGCCAGCAGCTCGGGACAGACTGAAGCTTTCTTT. Translating it yields CASSSGQTEAFF.

In this sample, this clonotype turned up many times. The chain carries TRBV12-3 or TRBV12-4 and TRBJ2-3, with D hard to call. V lost 1 base, J lost 3 bases, and 8 bases lay in between. The CDR3 has 14 amino acids. For the CDR3, the DNA is TGTGCCAGCAGTTTAGGAGCTAGGACAGATACGCAGTATTTT. Translation gives CASSLGARTDTQYF.

V usage is TRBV20-1 and J usage is TRBJ1-5; D uncertain. Germline CDR1 and CDR2: DFQATT and SNEGSKA (reference sequence). The CDR3 contains 15 residues. Trimming removed 0 bases at V and 0 bases at J, with 9 bases between. The CDR3 reads CSARDGGNSNQPQHF. The CDR3 DNA follows: TGCAGTGCTAGAGATGGCGGGAATAGCAATCAGCCCCAGCATTTT.